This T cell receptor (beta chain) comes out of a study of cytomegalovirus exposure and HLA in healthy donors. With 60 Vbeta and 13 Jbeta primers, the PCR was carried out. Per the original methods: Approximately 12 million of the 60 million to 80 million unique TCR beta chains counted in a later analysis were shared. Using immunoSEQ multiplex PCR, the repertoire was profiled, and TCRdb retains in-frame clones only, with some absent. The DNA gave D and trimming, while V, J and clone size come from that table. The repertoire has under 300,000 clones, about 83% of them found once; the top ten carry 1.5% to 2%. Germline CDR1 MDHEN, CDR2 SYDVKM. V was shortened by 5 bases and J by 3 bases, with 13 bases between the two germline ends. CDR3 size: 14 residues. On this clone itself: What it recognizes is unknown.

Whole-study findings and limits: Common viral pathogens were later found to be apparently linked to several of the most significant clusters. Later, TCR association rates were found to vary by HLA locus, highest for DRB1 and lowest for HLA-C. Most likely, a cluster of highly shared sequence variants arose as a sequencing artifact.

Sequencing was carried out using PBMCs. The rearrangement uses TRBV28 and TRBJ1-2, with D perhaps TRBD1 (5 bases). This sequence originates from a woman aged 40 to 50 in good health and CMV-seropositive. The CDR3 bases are TGTGCCAGCAGTCAGGGATCCGGCGACTATGGCTACACCTTC. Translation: CASSQGSGDYGYTF.